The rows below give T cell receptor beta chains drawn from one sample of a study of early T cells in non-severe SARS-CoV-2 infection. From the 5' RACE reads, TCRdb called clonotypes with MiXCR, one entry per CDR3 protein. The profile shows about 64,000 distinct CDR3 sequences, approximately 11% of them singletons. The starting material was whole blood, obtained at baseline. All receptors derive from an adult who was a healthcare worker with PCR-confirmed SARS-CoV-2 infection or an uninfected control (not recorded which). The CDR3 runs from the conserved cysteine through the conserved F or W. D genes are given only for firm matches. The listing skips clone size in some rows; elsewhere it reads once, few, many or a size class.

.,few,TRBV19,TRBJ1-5,TGTGCCAGTAGCCCCGGCAGCGATCAGCCCCAGCATTTT,CASSPGSDQPQHF
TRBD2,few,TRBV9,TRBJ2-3,TGTGCCAGCAGCCCCCGAGCGGGGACCACAGATACGCAGTATTTT,CASSPRAGTTDTQYF
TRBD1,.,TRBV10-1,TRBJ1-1,TGCGCCAGCAGCCTCGGACAGGGTCAAGCTGAAGCTTTCTTT,CASSLGQGQAEAFF
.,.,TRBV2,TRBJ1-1,TGTGCCAGCAGTGAAGCGGGGGGCGCGGGTACTGAAGCTTTCTTT,CASSEAGGAGTEAFF
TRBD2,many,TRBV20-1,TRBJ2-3,TGCAGTGCTACGCCTGCGGGGGAGGGCGGCACAGATACGCAGTATTTT,CSATPAGEGGTDTQYF
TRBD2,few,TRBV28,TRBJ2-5,TGTGCCAGCAGTTTCCAGCGGGGGGGACAAGAGACCCAGTACTTC,CASSFQRGGQETQYF
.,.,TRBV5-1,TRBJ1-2,TGCGCCAGCAGCTTGGCAGTAAACTATGGCTACACCTTC,CASSLAVNYGYTF
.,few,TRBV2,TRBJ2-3,TGTGCCAGCAGTGCGCATCCGGATACGCAGTATTTT,CASSAHPDTQYF
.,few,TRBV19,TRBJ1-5,TGTGCCAGTAGTATGTCAGTCTATAGCAATCAGCCCCAGCATTTT,CASSMSVYSNQPQHF
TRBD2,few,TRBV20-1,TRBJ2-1,TGCAGTGCTAGACCAGGAAGCGGGGGGGCCAATGAGCAGTTCTTC,CSARPGSGGANEQFF
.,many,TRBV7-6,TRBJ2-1,TGTGCCAGCAGCCCTGAGCAGTTCTTC,CASSPEQFF
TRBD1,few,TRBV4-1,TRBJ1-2,TGCGCCAGCAGCCAAGCATGGGGAGGGGGCAAGTATGGCTACACCTTC,CASSQAWGGGKYGYTF
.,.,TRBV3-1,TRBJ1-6,TGTGCCAGCAGCCAAGATCATAGTCTTGGGCCCCTCCACTTT,CASSQDHSLGPLHF
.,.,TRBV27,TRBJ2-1,TGTGCCAGCAGGAATGATTGGTACAATGAGCAGTTCTTC,CASRNDWYNEQFF
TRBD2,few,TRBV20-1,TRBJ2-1,TGCAGTGCTAGGGCTAGCGGGGGGAATGAGCAGTTCTTC,CSARASGGNEQFF
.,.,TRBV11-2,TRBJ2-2,TGTGCCAGCAGCTTAGCGGGAGCCACCGGGGAGCTGTTTTTT,CASSLAGATGELFF
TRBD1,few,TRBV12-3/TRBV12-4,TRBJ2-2,TGTGCCAGCAGTTGGGGACAGGGTCCCGGGGAGCTGTTTTTT,CASSWGQGPGELFF
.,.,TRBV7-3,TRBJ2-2,TGTGCCAGCAGCTCGACACGGGATCCTAAGAACACCGGGGAGCTGTTTTTT,CASSSTRDPKNTGELFF
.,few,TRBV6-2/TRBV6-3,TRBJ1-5,TGTGCCAGCGGTCGGGACACCGTCAGTCCCCAGCATTTT,CASGRDTVSPQHF
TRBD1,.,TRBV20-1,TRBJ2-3,TGCAGTGCTAGTTCCAGGGGGACCCCAGATACGCAGTATTTT,CSASSRGTPDTQYF
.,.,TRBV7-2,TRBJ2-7,TGTGCCAGCAGCTTAGAAGGACAGAGTAGCTACGAGCAGTACTTC,CASSLEGQSSYEQYF
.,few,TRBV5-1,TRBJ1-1,TGCGCCAGCAGCTTGGCAGTTTCCAGAGTGAACACTGAAGCTTTCTTT,CASSLAVSRVNTEAFF
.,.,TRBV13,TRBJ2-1,TGTGCCAGCAGCGCCCCAAATAGAGCTGAGCAGTTCTTC,CASSAPNRAEQFF
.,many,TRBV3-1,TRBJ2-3,TGTGCCAGCAGCCAGGGACCCAGCACAGATACGCAGTATTTT,CASSQGPSTDTQYF
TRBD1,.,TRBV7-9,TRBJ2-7,TGTGCCAGCAGCCCGAGGGACAGACAACTCGAGCAGTACTTC,CASSPRDRQLEQYF
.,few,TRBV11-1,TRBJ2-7,TGTGCCAGCAGCTTAGAAGGGGGCCGGGGGTACGAGCAGTACTTC,CASSLEGGRGYEQYF
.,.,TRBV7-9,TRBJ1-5,TGTGCCAGCAGCTATCCAGGGGGCAATCAGCCCCAGCATTTT,CASSYPGGNQPQHF
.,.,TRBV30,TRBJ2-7,TGTGCCTGGAGGGCCGGGGGCCACTACGAGCAGTACTTC,CAWRAGGHYEQYF
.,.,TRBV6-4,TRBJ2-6,TGTGCCAGCAGTGACTCATCCGGCTCTGGGGCCAACGTCCTGACTTTC,CASSDSSGSGANVLTF
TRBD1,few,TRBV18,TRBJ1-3,TGTGCCAGCTCACGGGAAGGGACAGGGGGCACCTCTGGAAACACCATATATTTT,CASSREGTGGTSGNTIYF
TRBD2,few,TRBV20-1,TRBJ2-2,TGCAGTGCTGCGAATAGCGGGGGGGCCGGGGAGCTGTTTTTT,CSAANSGGAGELFF
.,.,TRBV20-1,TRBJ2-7,TGCAGTGCTAGAGAGGCCGGGCGGGGTTGGGAGCAGTACTTC,CSAREAGRGWEQYF
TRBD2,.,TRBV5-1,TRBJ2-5,TGCGCCAGCAGCAGTAGCGGGGGCCAAGAGACCCAGTACTTC,CASSSSGGQETQYF
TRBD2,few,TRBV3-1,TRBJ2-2,TGTGCCAGCAGCTCGGGAGGGGCCGTCGACACCGGGGAGCTGTTTTTT,CASSSGGAVDTGELFF
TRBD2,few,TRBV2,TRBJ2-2,TGTGCCAGCAGTGAAACGCTAGCGGGGGTCACCGGGGAGCTGTTTTTT,CASSETLAGVTGELFF
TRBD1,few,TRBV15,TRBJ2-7,TGTGCCACCAGCGCCGGGGGACAGGATTCATCCTACGAGCAGTACTTC,CATSAGGQDSSYEQYF
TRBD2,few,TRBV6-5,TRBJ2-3,TGTGCCAGCAGTTACTTCGGGGGGAGCAGCACAGATACGCAGTATTTT,CASSYFGGSSTDTQYF
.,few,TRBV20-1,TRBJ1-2,TGCAGTGCTAGTGGCAGGGGCTATGGCTACACCTTC,CSASGRGYGYTF
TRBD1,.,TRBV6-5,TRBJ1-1,TGTGCCAGCAGCTACACAGGGGGCACTGAAGCTTTCTTT,CASSYTGGTEAFF
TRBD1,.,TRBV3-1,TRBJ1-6,TGTGCCAGCAGCCACCCCGGGACAGGGGATAATTCACCCCTCCACTTT,CASSHPGTGDNSPLHF
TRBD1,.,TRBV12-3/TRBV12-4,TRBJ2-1,TGTGCCAGCAGTTTAGCGCGCAGGGGGCTCTACAATGAGCAGTTCTTC,CASSLARRGLYNEQFF
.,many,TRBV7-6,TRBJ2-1,TGTGCCAGCAGCTCGTCCGACCGCCGGGTCGGTCGGGGGGCTGATCAGTTCTTC,CASSSSDRRVGRGADQFF
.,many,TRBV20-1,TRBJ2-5,TGCAGTGTTCTAAAAACGCAGGGGCAAGAGACCCAGTACTTC,CSVLKTQGQETQYF
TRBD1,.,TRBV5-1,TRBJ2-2,TGCGCCAGCAAGGAGACAGGGGGCACCGGGGAGCTGTTTTTT,CASKETGGTGELFF
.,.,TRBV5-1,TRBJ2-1,TGCGCCAGCAAATCGAGGACTAATGAGTTCTTC,CASKSRTNEFF
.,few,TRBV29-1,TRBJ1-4,TGCAGCGTTGGCGGTGCAACTAATGAAAAACTGTTTTTT,CSVGGATNEKLFF
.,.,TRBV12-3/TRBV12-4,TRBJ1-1,TGTGCCAGCAGTTTCGGGACTCCAGGAAACACTGAAGCTTTCTTT,CASSFGTPGNTEAFF
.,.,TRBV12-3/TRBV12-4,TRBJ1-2,.,CASSTSAANYGYTF
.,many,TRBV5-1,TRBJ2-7,TGCGCCAGCAGCTTCTTACCCGATACCCCCTCCTACGAGCAGTACTTC,CASSFLPDTPSYEQYF
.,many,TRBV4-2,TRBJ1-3,TGTGCCAGCAGCCCCGATGCCGGAAACACCATATATTTT,CASSPDAGNTIYF